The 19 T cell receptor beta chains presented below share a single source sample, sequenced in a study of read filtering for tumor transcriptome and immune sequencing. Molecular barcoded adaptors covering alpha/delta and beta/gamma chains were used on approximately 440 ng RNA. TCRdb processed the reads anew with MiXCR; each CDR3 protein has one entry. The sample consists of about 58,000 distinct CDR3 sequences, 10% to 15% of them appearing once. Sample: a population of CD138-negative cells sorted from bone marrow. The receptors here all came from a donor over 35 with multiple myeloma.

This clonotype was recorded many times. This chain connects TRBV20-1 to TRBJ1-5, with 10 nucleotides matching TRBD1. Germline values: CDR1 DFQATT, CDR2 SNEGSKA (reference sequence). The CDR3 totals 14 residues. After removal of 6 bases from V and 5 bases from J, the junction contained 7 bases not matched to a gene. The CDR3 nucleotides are TGCAGTGCCGTGATCGGGACAGGGGATCAGCCCCAGCATTTT. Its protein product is CSAVIGTGDQPQHF.

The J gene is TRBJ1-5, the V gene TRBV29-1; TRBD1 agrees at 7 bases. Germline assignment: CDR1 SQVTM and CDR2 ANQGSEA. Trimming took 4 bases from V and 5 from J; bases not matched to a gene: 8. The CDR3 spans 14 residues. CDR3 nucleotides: TGCAGCGTTGGGGCCTCCGGGACAGATCAGCCCCAGCATTTT. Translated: CSVGASGTDQPQHF.

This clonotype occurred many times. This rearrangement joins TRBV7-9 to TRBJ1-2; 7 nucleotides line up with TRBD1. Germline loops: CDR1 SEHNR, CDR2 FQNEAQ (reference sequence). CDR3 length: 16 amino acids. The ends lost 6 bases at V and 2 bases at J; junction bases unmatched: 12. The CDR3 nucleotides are TGTGCCAGCAGGAGCGGGACAGACTACATAAACTATGGCTACACCTTC. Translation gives CASRSGTDYINYGYTF.

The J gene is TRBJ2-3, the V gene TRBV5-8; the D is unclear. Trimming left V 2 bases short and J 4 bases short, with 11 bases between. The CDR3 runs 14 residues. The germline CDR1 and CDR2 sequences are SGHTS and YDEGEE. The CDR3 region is CASSLDTGADTQYF. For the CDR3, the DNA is TGTGCCAGCAGCTTAGACACTGGGGCAGATACGCAGTATTTT.

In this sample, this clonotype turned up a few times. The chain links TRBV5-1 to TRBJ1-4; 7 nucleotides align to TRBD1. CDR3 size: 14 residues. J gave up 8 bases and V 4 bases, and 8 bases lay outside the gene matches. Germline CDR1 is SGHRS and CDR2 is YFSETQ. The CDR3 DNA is TGCGCCAGCAGCCCCCTCCAGGGGGAGGAAAAACTGTTTTTT. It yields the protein CASSPLQGEEKLFF.

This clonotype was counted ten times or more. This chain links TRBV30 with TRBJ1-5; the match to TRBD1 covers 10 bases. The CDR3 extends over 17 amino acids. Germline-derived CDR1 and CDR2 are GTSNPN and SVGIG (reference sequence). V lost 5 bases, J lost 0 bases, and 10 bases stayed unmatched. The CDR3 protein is CAWAPGQGIGSNQPQHF. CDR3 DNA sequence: TGTGCCTGGGCGCCGGGACAGGGGATCGGTAGCAATCAGCCCCAGCATTTT.

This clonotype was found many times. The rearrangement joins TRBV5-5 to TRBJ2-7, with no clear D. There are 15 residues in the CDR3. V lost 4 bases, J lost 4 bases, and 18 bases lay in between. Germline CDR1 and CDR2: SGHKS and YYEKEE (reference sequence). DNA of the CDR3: TGTGCCAGCAGCCAAACAGCAACGAAACGATACGAGCAGTACTTC. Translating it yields CASSQTATKRYEQYF.

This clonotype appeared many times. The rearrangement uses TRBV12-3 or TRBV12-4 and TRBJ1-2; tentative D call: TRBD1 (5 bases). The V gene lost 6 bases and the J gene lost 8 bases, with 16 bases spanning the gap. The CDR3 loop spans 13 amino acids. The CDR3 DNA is TGTGCCAGCAGCCACAGGCGAATTGGAGGCTACACCTTC. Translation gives CASSHRRIGGYTF.

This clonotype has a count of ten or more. As DNA, the CDR3 is TGTGCCAGCAGCTTTTCCGCGAACACCGGGGAGCTGTTTTTT. Translation: CASSFSANTGELFF. V usage is TRBV7-2 and J usage is TRBJ2-2; no definite D call. The CDR3 consists of 14 residues. CDR1 and CDR2 (germline): SGHTA, FQGNSA. V was clipped by 3 bases and J by 0 bases, with 5 bases between them.

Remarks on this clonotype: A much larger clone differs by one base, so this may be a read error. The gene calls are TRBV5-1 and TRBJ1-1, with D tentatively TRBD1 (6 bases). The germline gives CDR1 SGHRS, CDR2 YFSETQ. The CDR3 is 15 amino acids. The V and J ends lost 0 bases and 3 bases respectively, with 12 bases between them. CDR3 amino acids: CASSLDGQLDTEAFF. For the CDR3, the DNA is TGCGCCAGCAGCTTGGATGGACAGTTGGACACTGAAGCTTTCTTT.

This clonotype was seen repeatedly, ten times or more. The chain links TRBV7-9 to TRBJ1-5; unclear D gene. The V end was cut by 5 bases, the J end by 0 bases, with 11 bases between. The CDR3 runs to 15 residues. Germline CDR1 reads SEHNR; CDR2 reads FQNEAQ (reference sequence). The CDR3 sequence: CASSTDAGSNQPQHF. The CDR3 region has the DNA TGTGCCAGCAGCACTGACGCAGGTAGCAATCAGCCCCAGCATTTT.

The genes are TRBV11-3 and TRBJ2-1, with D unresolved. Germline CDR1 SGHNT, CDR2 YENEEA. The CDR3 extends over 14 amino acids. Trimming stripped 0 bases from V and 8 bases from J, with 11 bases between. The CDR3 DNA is TGTGCCAGCAGCTTAGATGTGGGCAACCATGAGCAGTTCTTC. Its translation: CASSLDVGNHEQFF. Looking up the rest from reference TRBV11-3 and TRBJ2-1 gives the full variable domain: EAGVVQSPRYKIIEKKQPVAFWCNPISGHNTLYWYLQNLGQGPELLIRYENEEAVDDSQLPKDRFSAERLKGVDSTLKIQPAELGDSAVYLCASSLDVGNHEQFFGPGTRLTVL.

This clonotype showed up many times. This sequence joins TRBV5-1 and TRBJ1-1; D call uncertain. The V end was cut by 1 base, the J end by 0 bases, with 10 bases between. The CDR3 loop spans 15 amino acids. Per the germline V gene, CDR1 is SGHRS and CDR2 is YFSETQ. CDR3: CASSLSASMNTEAFF. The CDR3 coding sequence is TGCGCCAGCAGCTTGTCAGCTTCCATGAACACTGAAGCTTTCTTT.

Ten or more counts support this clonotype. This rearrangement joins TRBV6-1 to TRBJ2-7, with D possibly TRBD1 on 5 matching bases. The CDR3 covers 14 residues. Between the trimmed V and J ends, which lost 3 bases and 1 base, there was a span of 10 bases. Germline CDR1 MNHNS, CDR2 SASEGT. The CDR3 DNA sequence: TGTGCCAGCAGTGACCAGGGTCCATCCTACGAGCAGTACTTC. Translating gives CASSDQGPSYEQYF.

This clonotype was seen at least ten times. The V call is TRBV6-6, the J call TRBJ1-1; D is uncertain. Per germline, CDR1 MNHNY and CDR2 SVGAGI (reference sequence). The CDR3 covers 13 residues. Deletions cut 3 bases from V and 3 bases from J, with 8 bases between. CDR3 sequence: CASSYAPYTEAFF. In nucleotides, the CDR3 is TGTGCCAGCAGTTATGCACCGTACACTGAAGCTTTCTTT.

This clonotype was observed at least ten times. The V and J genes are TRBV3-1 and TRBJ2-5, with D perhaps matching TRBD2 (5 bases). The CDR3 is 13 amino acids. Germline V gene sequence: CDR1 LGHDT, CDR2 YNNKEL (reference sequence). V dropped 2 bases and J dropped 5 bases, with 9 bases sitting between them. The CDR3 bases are TGTGCCAGCAGCCAAAGAGGGTACGAGACCCAGTACTTC. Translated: CASSQRGYETQYF.

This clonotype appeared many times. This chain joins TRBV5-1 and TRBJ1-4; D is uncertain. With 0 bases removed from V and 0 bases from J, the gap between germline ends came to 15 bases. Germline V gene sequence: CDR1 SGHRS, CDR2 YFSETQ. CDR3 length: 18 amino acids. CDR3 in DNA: TGCGCCAGCAGCTTGGCCGATACATCAATTGCAACTAATGAAAAACTGTTTTTT. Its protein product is CASSLADTSIATNEKLFF.

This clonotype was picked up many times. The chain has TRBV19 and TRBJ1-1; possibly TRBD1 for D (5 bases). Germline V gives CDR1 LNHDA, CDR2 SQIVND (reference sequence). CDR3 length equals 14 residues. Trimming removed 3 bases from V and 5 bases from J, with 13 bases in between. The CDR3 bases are TGTGCCAGTAGTATGAGGGGAAGTGGGACTGAAGCTTTCTTT. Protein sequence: CASSMRGSGTEAFF.

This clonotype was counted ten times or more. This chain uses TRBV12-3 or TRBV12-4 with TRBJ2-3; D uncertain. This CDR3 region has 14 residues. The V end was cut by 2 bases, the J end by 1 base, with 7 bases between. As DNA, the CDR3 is TGTGCCAGCAGTTTACAGATTGGCACAGATACGCAGTATTTT. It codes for CASSLQIGTDTQYF.